The T cell receptor beta chain under discussion was sequenced for a study of T cell changes during pregnancy in multiple sclerosis. The CDR3 is made up of 15 amino acids. Trimming cost V 4 bases and J 5 bases, with 17 bases left between them. The germline V gene has CDR1 LGHNA and CDR2 YSLEER. Produced via immunoSEQ multiplex PCR; TCRdb's table is partial and in-frame only. This table holds more than 60,000 clones, 90% to 95% found once. This specimen consisted of peripheral blood, obtained before pregnancy. The TCR sequence derives from a female donor with multiple sclerosis, enrolled in a pregnancy study. The rearrangement joins TRBV4-3 to TRBJ1-2; the D gene is possibly TRBD1 (5 bases). This CDR3 is CASSRTSDSKYGYTF. CDR3 nucleotide sequence: TGCGCCAGCAGCCGGACATCCGACAGCAAGTATGGCTACACCTTC.